These 14 T cell receptor beta chains originate from one sample sequenced in a study of cytomegalovirus exposure and HLA in healthy donors. The PCR made use of 60 Vbeta and 13 Jbeta primers. Only in-frame clones appear in the TCRdb table, and some are missing; sequencing was by immunoSEQ multiplex PCR. Among about 100,000 clones, 75% to 85% were seen once, and the ten largest hold more than 3.5%. Sample: PBMCs. These receptor sequences come from a female donor in good health and CMV-seropositive.

This rearrangement joins TRBV19 to TRBJ2-1, with TRBD1 matching over 10 bases. Losses at the gene ends were 7 bases for V and 1 base for J; bases not matched to a gene: 7. This CDR3 contains 16 residues. From germline, CDR1 is LNHDA and CDR2 SQIVND (reference sequence). The CDR3 region has the DNA TGTGCCAGTAAGGGCGACAGGGGGCGATCCTACAATGAGCAGTTCTTC. It codes for CASKGDRGRSYNEQFF.

The chain couples TRBV5-6 to TRBJ1-1; 10 bases fit TRBD1. The CDR3 runs to 16 residues. Looked up from germline, CDR1 is SGHDT and CDR2 is YYEEEE. The trim removed 3 bases at V and 4 bases at J, leaving 9 bases unmatched. The CDR3 loop reads CASSSRQGAGGTEAFF. As DNA, the CDR3 is TGTGCCAGCAGCTCCAGACAGGGGGCTGGGGGCACTGAAGCTTTCTTT.

V is TRBV7-2 and J is TRBJ1-2; TRBD1 matches at 10 bases. Germline V gene data show CDR1 as SGHTA and CDR2 as FQGNSA. Germline trimming cut 5 bases from V and 4 bases from J; bases unmatched to any gene: 13. CDR3 size: 17 residues. This CDR3 is CASSPTGGELSGYGYTF. The CDR3 DNA is TGTGCCAGCAGCCCGACAGGGGGCGAGCTTAGTGGCTATGGCTACACCTTC.

The chain recombines TRBV19 with TRBJ1-5; TRBD1 matches at 9 bases. The CDR3 spans 14 residues. CDR1 and CDR2 (germline): LNHDA, SQIVND (reference sequence). V lost 6 bases and J lost 6; bases outside the gene matches: 6. CDR3 nucleotides: TGTGCCAGTAGGGTACAGGGGGCGGGTCAGCCCCAGCATTTT. This translates into CASRVQGAGQPQHF.

This chain uses TRBV29-1 with TRBJ1-4; the match to TRBD1 covers 7 bases. Germline CDR1 reads SQVTM; CDR2 reads ANQGSEA. The CDR3 runs 13 residues. V gave up 4 bases and J gave up 7 bases; unmatched junction bases: 6. The CDR3: CSVGGGEGEKLFF. The CDR3 DNA sequence: TGCAGCGTTGGAGGGGGCGAAGGTGAAAAACTGTTTTTT.

The chain has TRBV6-6 and TRBJ2-2; D may be TRBD2 (5 bases). CDR1 is MNHNY and CDR2 is SVGAGI in the germline V gene (reference sequence). Trimming stripped 5 bases from V and 4 bases from J, with 14 bases between. The CDR3 runs to 15 residues. CDR3 in amino acids: CASSPSGMPTGELFF. DNA for the CDR3: TGTGCCAGCAGTCCCTCGGGGATGCCCACCGGGGAGCTGTTTTTT.

This chain uses TRBV30 with TRBJ2-2, with D possibly being TRBD2 (5 bases). Deletions cut 1 base from V and 7 bases from J, with 7 bases between. The CDR3 contains 12 residues. Germline loops: CDR1 GTSNPN, CDR2 SVGIG (reference sequence). CDR3 loop: CAWSGAGGELFF. In DNA, the CDR3 is TGTGCCTGGAGTGGGGCGGGCGGGGAGCTGTTTTTT. Full variable domain (rest looked up from reference TRBV30 and TRBJ2-2): SQTIHQWPATLVQPVGSPLSLECTVEGTSNPNLYWYRQAAGRGLQLLFYSVGIGQISSEVPQNLSASRPQDRQFILSSKKLLLSDSGFYLCAWSGAGGELFFGEGSRLTVL.

The rearrangement uses TRBV5-4 and TRBJ2-1; 11 bases align to TRBD2. With 4 bases clipped from V and 9 bases from J, the junction kept 6 bases outside the gene matches. This CDR3 contains 14 residues. The V gene's germline CDR1 is SGHNT and CDR2 YYREEE (reference sequence). CDR3 amino acids: CASSHGLAGAEQFF. The CDR3 nucleotides read TGTGCCAGCAGCCACGGACTAGCGGGCGCTGAGCAGTTCTTC.

V gene TRBV5-4 combines with J gene TRBJ2-2, with 7 bases lining up with TRBD2. J was trimmed by 11 bases and V by 4 bases; bases with no gene match: 23. In germline, CDR1 is SGHNT, CDR2 YYREEE (reference sequence). CDR3 length equals 18 residues. CDR3 DNA: TGTGCCAGCAGCCCGGGGTGGGTCGGGAGGCCGAACAGCGGAGAGCTGTTTTTT. Translation gives CASSPGWVGRPNSGELFF.

This CDR3 reads CASSLESQFEQYF. The CDR3 DNA is TGCGCCAGCAGCCTTGAATCTCAGTTCGAGCAGTACTTC. The chain employs TRBV4-1 and TRBJ2-7; no firm D call. The CDR3 totals 13 residues. CDR1 and CDR2 from the germline V gene are MGHRA and YSYEKL. V lost 4 bases to trimming and J lost 6 bases, with 13 bases between them.

J is TRBJ2-1 and V is TRBV13, with D possibly TRBD2 on 5 matching bases. The length of the CDR3 is 17 residues. The V end was cut by 5 bases, the J end by 0 bases, with 17 bases between. Looked up from germline, CDR1 is PRHDT and CDR2 is FYEKMQ (reference sequence). This chain's CDR3 is CASSTLWSGSSYNEQFF. The DNA for the CDR3 is TGTGCCAGCAGCACCCTTTGGAGCGGAAGCTCCTACAATGAGCAGTTCTTC.

The chain joins TRBV6-5 to TRBJ1-1; a weak D match, TRBD1 (5 bases). V lost 2 bases to trimming and J lost 4 bases, with 14 bases between them. Germline lookup yields CDR1 MNHEY and CDR2 SVGAGI. CDR3 size: 15 residues. The CDR3 reads CASSYLPQELTEAFF. The CDR3 nucleotides read TGTGCCAGCAGTTACCTTCCACAGGAGCTCACTGAAGCTTTCTTT.

The V and J genes are TRBV5-1 and TRBJ2-3, with D possibly matching TRBD2 (5 bases). CDR1 is SGHRS and CDR2 is YFSETQ in the germline V gene. The CDR3 is 16 residues long. V was pared by 2 bases and J by 4 bases, with 17 bases between. In nucleotides, the CDR3 is TGCGCCAGCAGCTTCGGGCGGCTAGCTGGGTCAGATACGCAGTATTTT. Translated: CASSFGRLAGSDTQYF.

In regard to this clone: One end of the junction fails to match germline, which may point to a read error. Different DNA sequences within this sample yield the same CDR3. This chain joins TRBV6-1 and TRBJ2-7; the D gene is possibly TRBD2 (7 bases). The CDR3 contains 15 residues. Germline V gene lookup returns CDR1 MNHNS and CDR2 SASEGT. The CDR3 nucleotides read TGTGCCAGCAGTGAAGCCGGGCGGGGGCCCTACGAGCAATACTTC. This encodes CASSEAGRGPYEQYF.